This T cell receptor (beta chain) was sequenced during a study of PD-1 blockade in classical Hodgkin lymphoma. As regards this clone: As yet, its antigen is unknown.

The V and J ends lost 10 bases and 6 bases respectively, with 17 bases between them. The length of the CDR3 is 13 residues. Study-wide results and limits: Newly diagnosed patients were reported to start with lower TCR diversity than healthy donors. Repertoires differed for reasons still undefined, possibly disease activity or prior therapy.

Only in-frame clones appear in the TCRdb table, and some are missing; sequencing was by immunoSEQ multiplex PCR. Here the sample spans about 12,000 clones, approximately 84% being singletons. Every patient experienced relapse after autologous stem cell transplantation, and brentuximab vedotin exposure varied. The J gene is TRBJ2-3, the V gene TRBV7-1; no definite D call. TRBV7-1 is designated an ORF whose function remains uncertain. Sequencing used peripheral blood mononuclear cells (PBMCs), obtained at baseline. The receptor comes from a human donor with classical Hodgkin lymphoma. The CDR3 is CATSLPPSDTQYF. In nucleotides, the CDR3 is TGTGCCACCTCTCTCCCCCCATCGGATACGCAGTATTTT.